Following are 10 T cell receptor beta chains from one sample sequenced in a study of control samples from healthy donors and cancer patients. Only in-frame clones appear in the TCRdb table, and some are missing; sequencing was by immunoSEQ multiplex PCR. The table has approximately 160,000 clones, roughly 92% seen once. The specimen sequenced was blood. The origin of the receptors is a woman aged 18 to 35 in good health.

The chain is built from TRBV12-3 or TRBV12-4 and TRBJ1-2; 7 bases match TRBD1. J was trimmed by 5 bases and V by 6 bases; bases with no gene match: 6. The CDR3 is 13 amino acids. The CDR3, as DNA: TGTGCCAGCAGCATGGACAGGTTGTATGGCTACACCTTC. This gives the protein CASSMDRLYGYTF.

The rearrangement joins TRBV6-2 or TRBV6-3 to TRBJ1-1; a possible D gene is TRBD1 (5 bases). Looked up from germline, CDR1 is MNHEY and CDR2 is SVGEGT. Trimming removed 0 bases from V and 4 bases from J, with 12 bases in between. CDR3 size: 15 residues. The CDR3, as DNA: TGTGCCAGCAGTTACTCGAGCAGGGTTGCCACTGAAGCTTTCTTT. It codes for CASSYSSRVATEAFF.

The chain is built from TRBV24-1 and TRBJ2-1, with 10 positions matching TRBD2. The CDR3 is 16 residues long. Looked up from germline, CDR1 is KGHDR and CDR2 is SFDVKD. The V and J ends lost 4 bases and 9 bases, in that order; junction bases with no gene match: 11. In nucleotides, the CDR3 is TGTGCCACCAGTGAGCAGCTAGCGGGAGTGAGAGGTGAGCAGTTCTTC. Translating it yields CATSEQLAGVRGEQFF.

The J gene is TRBJ2-3, the V gene TRBV7-2; 7 bases match TRBD2. This CDR3 comprises 16 residues. V was pared by 2 bases and J by 6 bases, with 11 bases of the junction left unmatched. The germline V gene has CDR1 SGHTA and CDR2 FQGNSA. In DNA, the CDR3 is TGTGCCAGCAGCTTACGCCGGCGGGAGAATCCGGATACGCAGTATTTT. Translated, it gives CASSLRRRENPDTQYF.

The chain uses TRBV2 and TRBJ1-6; 9 bases are a match to TRBD1. The V gene's germline CDR1 is SNHLY and CDR2 FYNNEI. CDR3 length: 16 amino acids. V lost 5 bases and J lost 7; bases outside the gene matches: 9. In DNA, the CDR3 is TGTGCCAGCAGTCTCATCCGACAGGGGGGGAATTCACCCCTCCACTTT. Translating it yields CASSLIRQGGNSPLHF. The full variable domain, completed using reference TRBV2 and TRBJ1-6, is EPEVTQTPSHQVTQMGQEVILRCVPISNHLYFYWYRQILGQKVEFLVSFYNNEISEKSEIFDDQFSVERPDGSNFTLKIRSTKLEDSAMYFCASSLIRQGGNSPLHFGNGTRLTVT.

V is TRBV10-3 and J is TRBJ2-5; 7 positions agree with TRBD2. CDR1 is ENHRY, CDR2 SYGVKD, per germline. The CDR3 loop spans 13 amino acids. V lost 4 bases, J lost 5 bases, and 4 bases stayed unmatched. CDR3 loop: CAISGGGGETQYF. DNA of the CDR3: TGTGCCATCAGTGGGGGGGGTGGCGAGACCCAGTACTTC.

The chain links TRBV24-1 to TRBJ2-6; a possible D gene is TRBD2 (5 bases). The CDR3 covers 15 residues. V was trimmed by 9 bases and J by 4 bases, leaving 15 bases between them. Germline V CDR1 and CDR2: KGHDR, SFDVKD. The CDR3 protein is CATALSRGGANVLTF. DNA for the CDR3: TGTGCCACCGCATTATCCAGAGGGGGGGCCAACGTCCTGACTTTC.

The rearrangement joins TRBV4-1 to TRBJ2-5; tentatively, D is TRBD2 (6 bases). V lost 2 bases and J lost 2, with 9 bases in between. Germline V gene data show CDR1 as MGHRA and CDR2 as YSYEKL. The CDR3 is 14 residues long. The CDR3 coding sequence is TGCGCCAGCAGCCAAACGACTAGACAAGAGACCCAGTACTTC. Its protein product is CASSQTTRQETQYF.

The chain recombines TRBV4-1 with TRBJ2-2; D unclear. Germline lookup yields CDR1 MGHRA and CDR2 YSYEKL. The CDR3 consists of 18 residues. Trimming shortened V by 0 bases and J by 2 bases, and 16 bases separated the two germline ends. This CDR3 is CASSQDITSMFNTGELFF. CDR3 DNA: TGCGCCAGCAGCCAAGATATAACTTCTATGTTCAACACCGGGGAGCTGTTTTTT.

The chain carries TRBV5-1 and TRBJ2-1; 13 bases map to TRBD2. With V trimmed by 0 bases and J by 5 bases, 2 bases remained unmatched. The germline V gene encodes CDR1 SGHRS and CDR2 YFSETQ. The CDR3 runs 16 residues. Here the CDR3 reads CASSLGGTSGNNEQFF. CDR3 in DNA: TGCGCCAGCAGCTTGGGGGGGACTAGCGGGAACAATGAGCAGTTCTTC. The full variable domain, with the rest looked up from reference TRBV5-1 and TRBJ2-1, is KAGVTQTPRYLIKTRGQQVTLSCSPISGHRSVSWYQQTPGQGLQFLFEYFSETQRNKGNFPGRFSGRQFSNSRSEMNVSTLELGDSALYLCASSLGGTSGNNEQFFGPGTRLTVL.